The present T cell receptor (beta chain) was sequenced within a study of cytomegalovirus exposure and HLA in healthy donors. Study-wide findings and caveats: Later work found most CMV-associated TCR beta chains apparently HLA-restricted. Cytomegalovirus-associated TCR beta chains were listed, numbering 150 to 200. Compared with the roughly 670-donor mean, an Asian-associated ancestry cluster reportedly had fewer N-insertions, according to a later analysis. Reports described diagnosis of cytomegalovirus status by the classifier as highly specific and sensitive.

As concerns this clone: What it recognizes is unknown.

PCR amplification relied on 60 Vbeta primers (plus 13 Jbeta primers). Assay: immunoSEQ multiplex PCR; the TCRdb copy retains only in-frame clones and omits some. The sample consists of about 140,000 clones, about 80% of them appearing once. The CDR3 consists of 15 residues. V lost 4 bases and J lost 5; bases outside the gene matches: 9. Germline V gene data show CDR1 as PRHDT and CDR2 as FYEKMQ (reference sequence). The TCR was taken from a man younger than 35 in good health and CMV-seronegative. The specimen sequenced was PBMCs. The genes are TRBV13 and TRBJ2-5, with 8 bases that match TRBD2. DNA for the CDR3: TGTGCCAGCAGCTGGGCTACGGGAGGGAGGGAGACCCAGTACTTC. Protein product: CASSWATGGRETQYF.